This T cell receptor beta chain was sequenced during a study of CD8+CD57+ T cells in acquired aplastic anemia. Genomic DNA templated the TCR beta VDJ and CDR3 profiling. MiXCR, run by TCRdb on the reads, gives a single entry per CDR3 protein. The sample records under 150,000 distinct CDR3 sequences, about 40% being singletons. All sequencing subjects had displayed CD8+CD57+ cell expansion on flow cytometry. This clonotype appeared many times. Trimming took 5 bases from V and 0 from J, leaving 7 bases between them. Germline V gives CDR1 MDHEN, CDR2 SYDVKM. The CDR3 is 13 residues long. The chain combines TRBV28 with TRBJ1-1; no clear D gene. The TCR comes from a human donor with aplastic anemia. Sequencing was carried out using sorted CD4+, CD8+, or CD8+CD57+ T cells (not recorded which) from PBMCs. Here the CDR3 reads CASSDSLNTEAFF. The DNA of the CDR3 is TGTGCCAGCAGTGATTCATTGAACACTGAAGCTTTCTTT.